This T cell receptor (beta chain) is drawn from a study of blood T cell repertoires in COVID-19. Study summary: From the United States, Italy and Spain came samples of acute and convalescent COVID-19. PBMCs, B-cell-depleted T cells, or T cells provided the cDNA or gDNA that made up the material.

V was pared by 0 bases and J by 10 bases, with 10 bases between. The CDR3 consists of 12 residues. Germline CDR1 reads SGHKS; CDR2 reads YYEKEE (reference sequence). Authors' data handling: Reference gene primer amplification yielded estimated nucleated cell counts. Method: immunoSEQ multiplex PCR; TCRdb's copy keeps in-frame clones and lacks some. That table is the source of V, J and clone size, and D and trimming were worked out from the DNA. The sample holds about 160,000 clones; roughly 85% are singletons and the top ten take 3% to 3.5%. The sample comprised peripheral blood. The TCR originated in a human donor with acute or convalescent COVID-19. The donor label of this sample is uncertain. V is TRBV5-5 and J is TRBJ1-1, with D possibly matching TRBD1 (5 bases). CDR3 region: CASSLDRSTAFF. CDR3 nucleotides: TGTGCCAGCAGCTTGGACAGGTCTACAGCTTTCTTT.